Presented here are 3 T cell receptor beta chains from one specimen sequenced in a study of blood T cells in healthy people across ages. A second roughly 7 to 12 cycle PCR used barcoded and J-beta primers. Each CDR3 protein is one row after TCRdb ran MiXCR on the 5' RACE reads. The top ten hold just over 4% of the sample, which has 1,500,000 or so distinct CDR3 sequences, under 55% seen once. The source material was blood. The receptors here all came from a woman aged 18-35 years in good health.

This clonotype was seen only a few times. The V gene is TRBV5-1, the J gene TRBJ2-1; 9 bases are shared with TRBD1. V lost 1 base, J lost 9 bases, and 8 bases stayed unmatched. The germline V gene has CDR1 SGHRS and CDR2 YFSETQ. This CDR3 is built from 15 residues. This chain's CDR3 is CASSLTQGAGGEQFF. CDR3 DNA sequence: TGCGCCAGCAGCTTGACACAGGGGGCAGGAGGTGAGCAGTTCTTC.

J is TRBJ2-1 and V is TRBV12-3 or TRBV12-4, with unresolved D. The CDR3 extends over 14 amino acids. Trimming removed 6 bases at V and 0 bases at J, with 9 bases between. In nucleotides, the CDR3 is TGTGCCAGCAGGCGGATTAGCTCCTACAATGAGCAGTTCTTC. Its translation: CASRRISSYNEQFF.

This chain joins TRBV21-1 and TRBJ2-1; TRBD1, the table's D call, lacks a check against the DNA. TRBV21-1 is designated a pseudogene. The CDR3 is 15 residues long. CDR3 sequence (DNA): TGTGCCAGCAGCAAACCAGGACAATTCTACAATGAGCAGTTCTTC. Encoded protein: CASSKPGQFYNEQFF.